This T cell receptor (beta chain) is from a study of STAT3 mutations in large granular lymphocyte leukemia. The study's findings and limits: Samples missed the first appearance of the clone. Variable sampling intervals and differing treatment regimens complicated linking therapy response to TCR clonal burden changes. At least one immunodominant TCR beta clonotype appeared in every T-cell large granular lymphocyte leukemia patient.

Assay used: immunoSEQ multiplex PCR; TCRdb lists only in-frame clones, some missing. The sample yields roughly 38,000 clones, 88% seen once. V shed 8 bases, J shed 3 bases, and the junction held 10 bases outside the gene matches. CDR1 is SNHLY and CDR2 is FYNNEI in the germline V gene. CDR3 length: 15 residues. Concerning this clone itself: Its antigen is undetermined.

The source material was PBMCs. The gene calls are TRBV2 and TRBJ2-5, with TRBD1 matching over 9 bases. The receptor was derived from a human donor with T large granular lymphocyte leukemia. Some clones in this sample may be carry-over from other donors' samples. Written as DNA, the CDR3 is TGTGCCAGCGCTTACTGGGACAGGGTGAAAGAGACCCAGTACTTC. Residues: CASAYWDRVKETQYF.